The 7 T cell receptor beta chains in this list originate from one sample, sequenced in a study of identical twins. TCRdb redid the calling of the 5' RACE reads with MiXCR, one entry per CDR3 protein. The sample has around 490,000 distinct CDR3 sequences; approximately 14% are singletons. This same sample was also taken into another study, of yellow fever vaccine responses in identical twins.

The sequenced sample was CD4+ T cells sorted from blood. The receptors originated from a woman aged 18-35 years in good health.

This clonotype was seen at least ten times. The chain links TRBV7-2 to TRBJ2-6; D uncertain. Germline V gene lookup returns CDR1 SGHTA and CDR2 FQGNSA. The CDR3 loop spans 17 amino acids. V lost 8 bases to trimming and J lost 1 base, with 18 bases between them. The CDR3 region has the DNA TGTGCCAGCGGGGATTGGGCCTCACCTTCTGGGGCCAACGTCCTGACTTTC. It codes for CASGDWASPSGANVLTF.

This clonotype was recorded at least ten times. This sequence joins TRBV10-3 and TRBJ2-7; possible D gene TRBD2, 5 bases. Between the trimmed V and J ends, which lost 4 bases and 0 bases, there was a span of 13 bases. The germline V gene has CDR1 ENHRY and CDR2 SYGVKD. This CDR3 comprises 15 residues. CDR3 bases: TGTGCCATCAGTGCCGACGGGGTTAGCTCCTACGAGCAGTACTTC. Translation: CAISADGVSSYEQYF.

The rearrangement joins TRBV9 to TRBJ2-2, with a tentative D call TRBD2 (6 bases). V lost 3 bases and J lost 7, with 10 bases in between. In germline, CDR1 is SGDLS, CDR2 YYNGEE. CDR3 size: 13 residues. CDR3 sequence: CASSGDSGGELFF. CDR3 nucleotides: TGTGCCAGCAGCGGGGACTCCGGCGGGGAGCTGTTTTTT.

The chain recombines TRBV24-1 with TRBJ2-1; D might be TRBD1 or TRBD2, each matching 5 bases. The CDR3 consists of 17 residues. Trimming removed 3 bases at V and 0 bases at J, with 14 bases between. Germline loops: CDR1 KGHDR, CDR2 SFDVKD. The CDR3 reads CATSDRVSGGSYNEQFF. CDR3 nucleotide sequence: TGTGCCACCAGTGATAGGGTGAGTGGGGGCTCCTACAATGAGCAGTTCTTC.

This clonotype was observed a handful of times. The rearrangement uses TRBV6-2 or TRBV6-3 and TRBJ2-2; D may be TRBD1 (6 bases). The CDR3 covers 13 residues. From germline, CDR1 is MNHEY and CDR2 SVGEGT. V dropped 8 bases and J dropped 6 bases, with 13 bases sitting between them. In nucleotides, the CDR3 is TGTGCCAGCCGGACAGACTACGCCGGGGAGCTGTTTTTT. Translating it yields CASRTDYAGELFF.

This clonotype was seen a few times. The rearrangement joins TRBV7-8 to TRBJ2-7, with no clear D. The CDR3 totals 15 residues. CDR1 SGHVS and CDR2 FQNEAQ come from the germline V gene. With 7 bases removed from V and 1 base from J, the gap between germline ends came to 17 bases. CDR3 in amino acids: CASTALPDWSYEQYF. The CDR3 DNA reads TGTGCCAGCACCGCACTCCCCGACTGGTCCTACGAGCAGTACTTC.

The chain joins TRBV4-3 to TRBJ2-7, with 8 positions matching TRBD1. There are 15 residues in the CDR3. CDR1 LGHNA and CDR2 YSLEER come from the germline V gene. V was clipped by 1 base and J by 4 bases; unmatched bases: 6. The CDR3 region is CASSQGAGGIYEQYF. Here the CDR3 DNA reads TGCGCCAGCAGCCAAGGGGCAGGGGGCATTTACGAGCAGTACTTC.